This T cell receptor (beta chain) was retrieved from a study of blood T cell repertoires in COVID-19. This CDR3 spans 15 amino acids. CDR1 and CDR2 from the germline V gene are SGDLS and YYNGEE. V shed 0 bases and J 2 bases; nucleotides not matched to a gene: 4. This table comes from immunoSEQ multiplex PCR, and its TCRdb copy is limited to in-frame clones, with some not included. This table has around 60,000 clones, 84% appearing once. This clonotype was sampled from a woman between 55 and 75 years old with acute or convalescent COVID-19. V is TRBV9 and J is TRBJ2-7; TRBD1 aligns across 8 bases. Sample: peripheral blood. CDR3 nucleotide sequence: TGTGCCAGCAGCGTAGGGGGACAGGCCACCTACGAGCAGTACTTC. It yields the protein CASSVGGQATYEQYF.